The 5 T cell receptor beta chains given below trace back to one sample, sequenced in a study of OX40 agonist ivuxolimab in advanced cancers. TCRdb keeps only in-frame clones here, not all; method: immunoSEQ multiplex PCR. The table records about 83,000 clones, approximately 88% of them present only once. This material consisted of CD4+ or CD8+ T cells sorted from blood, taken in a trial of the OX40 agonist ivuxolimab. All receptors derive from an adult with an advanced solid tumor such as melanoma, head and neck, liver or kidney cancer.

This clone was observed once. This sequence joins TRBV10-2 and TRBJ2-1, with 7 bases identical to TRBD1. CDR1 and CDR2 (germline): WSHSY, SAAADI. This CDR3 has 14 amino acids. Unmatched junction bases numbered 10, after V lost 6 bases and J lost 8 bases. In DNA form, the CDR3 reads TGCGCCAGCAGAGATAGGACAGGTTGGTATGAGCAGTTCTTC. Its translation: CASRDRTGWYEQFF.

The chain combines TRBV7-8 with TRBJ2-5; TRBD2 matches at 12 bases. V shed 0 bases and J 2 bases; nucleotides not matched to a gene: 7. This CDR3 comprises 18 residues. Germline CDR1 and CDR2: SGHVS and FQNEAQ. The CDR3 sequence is CASSLAGLAGGLQETQYF. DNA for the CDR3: TGTGCCAGCAGCTTAGCGGGACTAGCGGGCGGACTACAAGAGACCCAGTACTTC.

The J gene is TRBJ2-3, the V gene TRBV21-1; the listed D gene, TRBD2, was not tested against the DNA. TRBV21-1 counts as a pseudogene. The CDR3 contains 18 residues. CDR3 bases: TGTGCCAGCAGCAAAAAGGTCTGGCGGGGGGGCCGGACAGATACGCAGTATTTT. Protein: CASSKKVWRGGRTDTQYF.

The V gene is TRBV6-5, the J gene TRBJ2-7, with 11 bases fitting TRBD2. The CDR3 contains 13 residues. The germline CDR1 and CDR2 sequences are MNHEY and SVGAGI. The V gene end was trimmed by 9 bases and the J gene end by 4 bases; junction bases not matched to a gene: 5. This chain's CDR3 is CASRTSGLYEQYF. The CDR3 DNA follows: TGTGCCAGTCGGACTAGCGGGTTGTACGAGCAGTACTTC.

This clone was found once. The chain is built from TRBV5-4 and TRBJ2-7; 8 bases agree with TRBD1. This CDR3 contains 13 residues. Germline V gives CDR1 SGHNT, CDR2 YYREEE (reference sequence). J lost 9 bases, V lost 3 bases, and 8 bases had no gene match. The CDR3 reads CASSSDRAAVQYF. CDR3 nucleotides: TGTGCCAGCAGCTCGGACAGGGCTGCGGTGCAGTACTTC. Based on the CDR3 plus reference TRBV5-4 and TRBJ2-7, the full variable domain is ETGVTQSPTHLIKTRGQQVTLRCSSQSGHNTVSWYQQALGQGPQFIFQYYREEENGRGNFPPRFSGLQFPNYSSELNVNALELDDSALYLCASSSDRAAVQYFGPGTRLTVT.